The clone carrying this T cell receptor (beta chain) was seen a few times. This entry is derived from a study of blood T cell repertoires in COVID-19. Study as a whole: The study drew acute and convalescent COVID-19 samples from the United States, Italy and Spain.

The CDR3 spans 11 residues. Germline CDR1 is MNHNY and CDR2 is SVGAGI (reference sequence). Deletions cut 8 bases from V and 4 bases from J, with 5 bases between. Data came from immunoSEQ multiplex PCR; TCRdb stores just in-frame clones and leaves some out. The sample contains about 220,000 clones, roughly 76% of which appear only once. The source is a human donor in a cohort sampled during active COVID-19. The V gene is TRBV6-6, the J gene TRBJ2-2; D unclear. The sequenced sample was peripheral blood. CDR3 protein: CASWATGELFF. DNA of the CDR3: TGTGCCAGCTGGGCCACCGGGGAGCTGTTTTTT.